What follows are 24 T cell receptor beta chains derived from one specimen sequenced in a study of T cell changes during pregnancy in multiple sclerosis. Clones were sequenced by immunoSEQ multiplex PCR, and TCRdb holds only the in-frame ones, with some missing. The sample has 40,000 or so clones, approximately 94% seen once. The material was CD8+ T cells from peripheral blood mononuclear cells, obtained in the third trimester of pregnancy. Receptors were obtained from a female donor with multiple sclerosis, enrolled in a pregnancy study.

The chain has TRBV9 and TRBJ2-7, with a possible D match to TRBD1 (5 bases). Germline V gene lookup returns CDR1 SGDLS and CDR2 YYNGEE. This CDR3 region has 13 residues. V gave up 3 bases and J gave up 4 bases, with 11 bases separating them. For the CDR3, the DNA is TGTGCCAGCAGCGGGACACCTCCTTACGAGCAGTACTTC. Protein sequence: CASSGTPPYEQYF. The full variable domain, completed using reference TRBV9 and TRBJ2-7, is DSGVTQTPKHLITATGQRVTLRCSPRSGDLSVYWYQQSLDQGLQFLIQYYNGEERAKGNILERFSAQQFPDLHSELNLSSLELGDSALYFCASSGTPPYEQYFGPGTRLTVT.

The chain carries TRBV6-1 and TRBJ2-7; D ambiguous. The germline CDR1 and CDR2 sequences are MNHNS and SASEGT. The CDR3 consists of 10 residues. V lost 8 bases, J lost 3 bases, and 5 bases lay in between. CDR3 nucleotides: TGTGCCAGCGCTAACTACGAGCAGTACTTC. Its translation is CASANYEQYF.

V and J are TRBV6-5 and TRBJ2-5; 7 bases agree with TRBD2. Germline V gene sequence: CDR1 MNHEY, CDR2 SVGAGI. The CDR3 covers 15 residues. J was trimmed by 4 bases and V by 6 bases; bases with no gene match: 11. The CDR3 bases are TGTGCCAGCAGCCCTAGCGGCGGCGGGCGAGAGACCCAGTACTTC. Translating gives CASSPSGGGRETQYF.

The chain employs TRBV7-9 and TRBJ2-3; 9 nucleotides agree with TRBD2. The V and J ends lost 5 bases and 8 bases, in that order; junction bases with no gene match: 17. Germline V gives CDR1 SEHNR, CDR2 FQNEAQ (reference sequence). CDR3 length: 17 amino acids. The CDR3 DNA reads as TGTGCCAGCAGCGAGGTAGCGGGAGCGCCTCATAGAGTTACGCAGTATTTT. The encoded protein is CASSEVAGAPHRVTQYF.

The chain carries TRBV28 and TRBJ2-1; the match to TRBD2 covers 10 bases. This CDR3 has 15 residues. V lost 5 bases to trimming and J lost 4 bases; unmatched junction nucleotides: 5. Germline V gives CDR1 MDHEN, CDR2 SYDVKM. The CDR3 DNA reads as TGTGCCAGCAGTCTGGGGACTAGCGCTTACAATGAGCAGTTCTTC. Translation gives CASSLGTSAYNEQFF.

The CDR3 DNA is TGTGCCAGCAGCTTAAGCGGGAGACTCGAGCAGTACTTC. Protein: CASSLSGRLEQYF. The chain recombines TRBV13 with TRBJ2-7; 8 nucleotides match TRBD2. This CDR3 comprises 13 residues. Losses at the gene ends were 2 bases for V and 6 bases for J; bases not matched to a gene: 3. The germline CDR1 and CDR2 sequences are PRHDT and FYEKMQ (reference sequence).

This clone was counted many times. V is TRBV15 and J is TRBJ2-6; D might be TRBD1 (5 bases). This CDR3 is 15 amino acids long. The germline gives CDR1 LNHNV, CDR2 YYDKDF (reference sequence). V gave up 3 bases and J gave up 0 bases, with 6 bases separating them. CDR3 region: CATSRDNSGANVLTF. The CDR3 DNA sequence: TGTGCCACCAGCAGGGACAACTCTGGGGCCAACGTCCTGACTTTC.

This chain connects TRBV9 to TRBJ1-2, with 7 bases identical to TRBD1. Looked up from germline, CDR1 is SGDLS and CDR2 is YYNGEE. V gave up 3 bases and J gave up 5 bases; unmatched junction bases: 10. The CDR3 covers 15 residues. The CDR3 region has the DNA TGTGCCAGCAGCGGAACCTTCGGGACAGAATATGGCTACACCTTC. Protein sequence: CASSGTFGTEYGYTF.

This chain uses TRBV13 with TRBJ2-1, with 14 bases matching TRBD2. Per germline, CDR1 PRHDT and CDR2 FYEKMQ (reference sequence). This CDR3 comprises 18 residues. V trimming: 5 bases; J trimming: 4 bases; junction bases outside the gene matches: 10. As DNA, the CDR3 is TGTGCCAGCAGCCAGGGACTAGCGGGAGCGGAGTCGTACAATGAGCAGTTCTTC. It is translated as CASSQGLAGAESYNEQFF.

CDR3 DNA: TGCAGCGTTGTAGTATCACCCAACACCGGGGAGCTGTTTTTT. Translated: CSVVVSPNTGELFF. This chain joins TRBV29-1 and TRBJ2-2; no reliable D call. Germline V gene data show CDR1 as SQVTM and CDR2 as ANQGSEA. The CDR3 totals 14 residues. V lost 4 bases and J 2 bases, leaving 11 bases between the germline ends.

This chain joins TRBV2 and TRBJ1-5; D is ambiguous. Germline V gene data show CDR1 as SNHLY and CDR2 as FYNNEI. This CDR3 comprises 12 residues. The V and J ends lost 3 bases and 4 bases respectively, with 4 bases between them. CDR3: CASSDRNQPQHF. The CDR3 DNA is TGTGCCAGCAGTGACAGAAATCAGCCCCAGCATTTT. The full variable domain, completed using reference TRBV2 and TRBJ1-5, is EPEVTQTPSHQVTQMGQEVILRCVPISNHLYFYWYRQILGQKVEFLVSFYNNEISEKSEIFDDQFSVERPDGSNFTLKIRSTKLEDSAMYFCASSDRNQPQHFGDGTRLSIL.

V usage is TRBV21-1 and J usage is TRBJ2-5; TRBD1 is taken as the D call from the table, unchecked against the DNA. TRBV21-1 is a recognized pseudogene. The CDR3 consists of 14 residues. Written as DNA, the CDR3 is TGTGCCAGCAGCACCAAGGACAGGGATAAGACCCAGTACTTC. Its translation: CASSTKDRDKTQYF.

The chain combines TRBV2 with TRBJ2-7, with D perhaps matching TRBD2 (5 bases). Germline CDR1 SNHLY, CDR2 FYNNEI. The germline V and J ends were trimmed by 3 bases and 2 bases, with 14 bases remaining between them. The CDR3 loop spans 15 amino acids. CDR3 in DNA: TGTGCCAGCAGTGATGACGGGGATCGCACCTACGAGCAGTACTTC. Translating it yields CASSDDGDRTYEQYF.

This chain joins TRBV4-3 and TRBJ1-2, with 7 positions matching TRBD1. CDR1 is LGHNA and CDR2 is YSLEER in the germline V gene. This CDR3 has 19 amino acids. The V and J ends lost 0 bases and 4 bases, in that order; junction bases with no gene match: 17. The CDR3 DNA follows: TGCGCCAGCAGCCAAGATTCCTCACCTAATTTACAGGGGTCCTATGGCTACACCTTC. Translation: CASSQDSSPNLQGSYGYTF.

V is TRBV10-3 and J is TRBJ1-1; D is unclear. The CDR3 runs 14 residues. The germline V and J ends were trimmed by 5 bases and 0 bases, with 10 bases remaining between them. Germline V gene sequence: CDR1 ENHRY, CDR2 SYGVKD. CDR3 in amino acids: CAISTVNMNTEAFF. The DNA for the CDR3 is TGTGCCATCAGTACAGTTAACATGAACACTGAAGCTTTCTTT.

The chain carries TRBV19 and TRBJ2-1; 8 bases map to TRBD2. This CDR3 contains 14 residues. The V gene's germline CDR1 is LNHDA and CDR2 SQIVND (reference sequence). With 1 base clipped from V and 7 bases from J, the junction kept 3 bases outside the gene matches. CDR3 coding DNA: TGTGCCAGTAGTATAGCGGGAGGGCCGAATGAGCAGTTCTTC. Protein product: CASSIAGGPNEQFF.

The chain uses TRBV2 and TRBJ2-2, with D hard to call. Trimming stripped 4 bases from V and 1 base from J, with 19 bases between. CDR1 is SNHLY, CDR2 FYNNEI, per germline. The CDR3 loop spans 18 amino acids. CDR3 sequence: CASSGAIMLGLNTGELFF. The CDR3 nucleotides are TGTGCCAGCAGTGGGGCTATAATGTTGGGTTTGAACACCGGGGAGCTGTTTTTT.

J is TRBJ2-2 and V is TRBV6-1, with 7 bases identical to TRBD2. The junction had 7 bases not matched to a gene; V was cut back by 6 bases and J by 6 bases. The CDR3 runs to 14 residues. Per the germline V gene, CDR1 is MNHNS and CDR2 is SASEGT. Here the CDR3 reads CASSHLRGAGELFF. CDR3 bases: TGTGCCAGCAGCCACCTTCGGGGGGCCGGGGAGCTGTTTTTT.

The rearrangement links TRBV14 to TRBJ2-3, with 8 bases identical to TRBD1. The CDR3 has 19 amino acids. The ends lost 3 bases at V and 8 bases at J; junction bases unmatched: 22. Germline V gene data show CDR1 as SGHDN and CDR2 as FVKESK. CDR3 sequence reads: CASSQLPRTDRGGRGTQYF. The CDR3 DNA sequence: TGTGCCAGCAGCCAGTTACCCCGTACTGACAGGGGTGGACGAGGTACGCAGTATTTT.

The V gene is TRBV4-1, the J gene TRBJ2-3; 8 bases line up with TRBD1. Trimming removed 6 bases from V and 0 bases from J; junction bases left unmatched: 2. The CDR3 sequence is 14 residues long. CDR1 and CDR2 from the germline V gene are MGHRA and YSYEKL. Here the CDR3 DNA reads TGCGCCAGCAGGGACAGGGCGAGCACAGATACGCAGTATTTT. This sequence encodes CASRDRASTDTQYF.

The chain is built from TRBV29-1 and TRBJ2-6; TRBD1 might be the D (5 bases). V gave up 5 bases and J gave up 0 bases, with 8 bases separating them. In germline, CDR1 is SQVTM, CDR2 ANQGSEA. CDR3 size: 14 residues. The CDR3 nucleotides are TGCAGCGTTAGGGGCCTCTCTGGGGCCAACGTCCTGACTTTC. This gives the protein CSVRGLSGANVLTF.

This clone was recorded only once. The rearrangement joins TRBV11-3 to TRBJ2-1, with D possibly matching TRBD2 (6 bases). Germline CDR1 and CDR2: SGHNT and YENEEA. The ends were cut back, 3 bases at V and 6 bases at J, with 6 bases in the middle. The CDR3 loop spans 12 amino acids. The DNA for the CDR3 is TGTGCCAGCAGCTTTAGCGGCAATGAGCAGTTCTTC. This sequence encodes CASSFSGNEQFF.

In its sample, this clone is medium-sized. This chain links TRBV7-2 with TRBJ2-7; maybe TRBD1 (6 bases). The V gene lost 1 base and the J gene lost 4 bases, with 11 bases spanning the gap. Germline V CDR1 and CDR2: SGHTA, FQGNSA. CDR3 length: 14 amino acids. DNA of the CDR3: TGTGCCAGCAGCTTAGTAACCAGGGGTTACGAGCAGTACTTC. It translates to CASSLVTRGYEQYF.

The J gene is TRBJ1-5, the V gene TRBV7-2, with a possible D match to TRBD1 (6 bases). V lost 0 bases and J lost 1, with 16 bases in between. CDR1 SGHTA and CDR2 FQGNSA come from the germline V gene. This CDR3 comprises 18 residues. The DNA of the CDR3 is TGTGCCAGCAGCTTAGCGCTCGGGCAGGGGATAAGCAATCAGCCCCAGCATTTT. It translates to CASSLALGQGISNQPQHF.